Listed below are T cell receptor beta chains from one sample, sequenced in a study of metastatic and nonmetastatic thyroid tumors. TCRdb reassembled clones from the PCR reads with MiXCR. The repertoire holds about 13,000 clones, with roughly 25% as singletons. Sequencing used adjacent normal tissue. The receptors derive from a female donor with papillary thyroid cancer or a benign thyroid nodule (not recorded which). Some clones in this sample may be carry-over from other donors' samples. The conserved cysteine and the conserved F or W are not part of the CDR3 here. A D gene is named only where the DNA matches it firmly.

>-|12|TRBV7-2
ASSLLTSYNEQF
>TRBD1|12|TRBV6-1
ASSSRQGSYEQY
>-|9|TRBV24-1
ATSATDTQY
>-|12|TRBV19
ASSPDRAVHGYT
>-|16|TRBV6-5
ASRTSYPTAGAVAGYT
>-|12|TRBV7-2
ASSPGPYNQPQH
>-|11|TRBV19
ASSIAANNEQF
>TRBD2|12|TRBV7-2
ASSLARGGETQY
>-|11|TRBV20-1
SARDLGSYEQY
>-|11|TRBV6-1
ASTLRGNQPQH
>-|12|TRBV18
ASSPQNRIGELF
>TRBD1|13|TRBV6-1
ASRPRRDRDDEQF
>TRBD1|12|TRBV11-2
ASSRDRGRNEQF
>TRBD1|12|TRBV7-3
ASSLIPGGHEQY
>-|11|TRBV30
AWSVFSGKGYT
>TRBD1|15|TRBV28
ASSFGPGQGMYTEAF
>TRBD1|14|TRBV5-1
ASSLGTGPLSYEQY
>-|12|TRBV20-1
SAPVPGRPETQY
>-|9|TRBV19
ASSYNYGYT
>-|11|TRBV28
ASSLFGAGLAF
>-|13|TRBV6-1
ASSDGLISTDTQY
>TRBD2|13|TRBV11-2
ASSLLAGGADTQY
>-|13|TRBV4-3
ASTPDRESNQPQH
>-|11|TRBV7-7
AGSLVSGTEAF
>-|11|TRBV6-6
ASSYIGANALT
>-|11|TRBV18
ASSQGTYNEQF
>-|11|TRBV27
ASRIDRRYGYT
>TRBD2|13|TRBV12-3/TRBV12-4
ASSSLAGVGNEQF
>TRBD2|12|TRBV6-1
ASTGTSGGNEQF
>TRBD2|12|TRBV28
ASSITGRSYEQY
>TRBD1|13|TRBV12-3/TRBV12-4
ASSQGDDYYNEQF
>-|12|TRBV6-4
ASSELGSTDTQY
>-|13|TRBV2
ASSGQEDNTGELF
>TRBD1|11|TRBV27
ASTEGGRAEAF
>TRBD2|12|TRBV5-1
ASSPDGAGYTQY
>-|6|TRBV20-1
STETQY
>TRBD2|13|TRBV7-2
AISLSGRMYNERF
>TRBD2|15|TRBV30
AWTPPVAGGLTGTQY
>TRBD1|11|TRBV7-2
ASSQDRASEQY
>-|9|TRBV10-3
AISERDEQY
>TRBD1|11|TRBV3-1
ASSQGVGQGAF
>-|13|TRBV5-1
ASSLERTVTDTQY
>-|13|TRBV5-1
ASSLVGAMNTEAF
>TRBD2|17|TRBV11-2
ASSLYPTSGSSGSGELF
>TRBD2|14|TRBV11-2
ASSPHPSGGAYEQF
>-|11|TRBV5-5
ASSRTGLSEAF
>-|14|TRBV14
ASSQDIWEACTEAF
>-|11|TRBV20-1
SAGRSSAGELF
>TRBD1|12|TRBV20-1
SARDRVNTGELF
>-|11|TRBV6-1
ASSDQSTDTQY
>-|13|TRBV27
ASSLMGPSTDTQY
>TRBD1|12|TRBV3-1
ASSLYQGAYGYT
>TRBD2|13|TRBV11-1
ASSLQAGVLDTQY
>-|10|TRBV6-1
ASHRVGEEQY
>TRBD2|13|TRBV20-1
SAARRTSGINTQY